This T cell receptor (beta chain) was retrieved from a study of blood T cell repertoires in COVID-19. Study-level information: The samples span acute and convalescent COVID-19 from the United States, Italy and Spain. T cells, B-cell-depleted T cells, or PBMCs supplied cDNA or gDNA.

V gave up 2 bases and J gave up 0 bases, with 14 bases separating them. The CDR3 consists of 16 residues. Germline V gives CDR1 SGHTA, CDR2 FQGNSA. Authors' processing steps: Counts of nucleated cells, estimated from reference gene primer amplification, were obtained. Generated by immunoSEQ multiplex PCR, the TCRdb table keeps only in-frame clones and is missing some. V and J calls and clone size are those listed in that table; D and trimming were worked out from the DNA. Here the sample spans a few hundred thousand clones, roughly 90% being singletons. The J gene is TRBJ2-7, the V gene TRBV7-2; D is uncertain. What was sequenced was peripheral blood. The sequence was obtained from a woman in her 30s with active or convalescent COVID-19. In DNA, the CDR3 is TGTGCCAGCAGCTTATCTCTTCCCCCGAGCTCCTACGAGCAGTACTTC. Amino acids: CASSLSLPPSSYEQYF.